The sequence of this T cell receptor beta chain was determined in a study of response to subunit inactivated influenza vaccine (dated by TCRdb to between 2017 and 2018). In terms of the full investigation: Deep quantitative T cell receptor repertoire profiling was used in the study to track responses to a trivalent subunit inactivated influenza vaccine.

The library was produced with RT-PCR. TCRdb names Illumina HiSeq 2500 as the instrument used. TCRdb took the public reads, trimmed them with fastp at Q25, ran MiXCR for clone calling and kept in-frame beta chains. Rows are unified per CDR3 protein, each entry keeping the most common DNA and genes. In all, the sample holds around 650,000 distinct CDR3 sequences, and 15% to 18% of those were seen once. Clones ranked in the top ten supply about 9.9% of the sample. General study outcomes and caveats: The authors suggested that each seasonal influenza vaccination may recruit only a limited number of new T cells.

With regard to this clonotype: Its antigen specificity is not known. No much larger clone exists at a distance of one base, and base qualities are not known.

V is shortened by 3 bases, J by 5 bases, and the region joining them spans 13 bases. The CDR3 covers 14 residues, taking in both the cysteine and the phenylalanine. CDR3 DNA only is kept here, 42 bases in frame from base 1. The germline V gene encodes CDR1 MDHEN and CDR2 SYDVKM. This receptor chain uses TRBV28 and TRBJ2-5, with no reliable assignment of the D segment. The sample consisted of PBMCs from blood, taken roughly 12 days after vaccination. The receptor was isolated from a man between 45 and 60 years old who received an inactivated influenza vaccine. Donor details come from another sample of the same person, matched by shared clones. The sequenced DNA: TGTGCCAGCAGTTTGAACCCGCTTCGGGAGACCCAGTACTTC. Its protein reads: CASSLNPLRETQYF.